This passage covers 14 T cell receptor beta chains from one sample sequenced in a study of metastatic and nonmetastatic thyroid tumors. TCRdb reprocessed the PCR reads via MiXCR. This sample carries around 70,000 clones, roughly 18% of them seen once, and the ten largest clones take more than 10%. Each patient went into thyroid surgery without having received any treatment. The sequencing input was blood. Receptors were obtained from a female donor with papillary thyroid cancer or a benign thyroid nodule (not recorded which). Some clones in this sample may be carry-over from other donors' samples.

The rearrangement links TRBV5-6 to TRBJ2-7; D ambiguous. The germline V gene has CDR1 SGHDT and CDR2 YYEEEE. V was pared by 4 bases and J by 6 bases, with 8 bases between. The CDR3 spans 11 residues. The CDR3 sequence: CASSRVSEQYF. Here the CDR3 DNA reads TGTGCCAGCAGCCGGGTTAGCGAGCAGTACTTC.

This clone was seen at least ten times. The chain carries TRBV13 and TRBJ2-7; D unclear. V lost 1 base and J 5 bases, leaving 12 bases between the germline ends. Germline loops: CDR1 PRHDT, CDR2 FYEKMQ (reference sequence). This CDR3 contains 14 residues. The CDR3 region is CASSLEGSSNEQYF. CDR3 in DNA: TGTGCCAGCAGCTTAGAAGGGTCTTCGAACGAGCAGTACTTC.

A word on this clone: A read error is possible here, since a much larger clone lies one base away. CDR3 sequence (DNA): TGTGCCAGCAGCGATCGACAGGAGTATAATCCACCCCTCCACTTT. Residues: CASSDRQEYNPPLHF. This sequence joins TRBV9 and TRBJ1-6; D perhaps matches TRBD1 (6 bases). The CDR3 totals 15 residues. Germline V lookup: CDR1 SGDLS, CDR2 YYNGEE.

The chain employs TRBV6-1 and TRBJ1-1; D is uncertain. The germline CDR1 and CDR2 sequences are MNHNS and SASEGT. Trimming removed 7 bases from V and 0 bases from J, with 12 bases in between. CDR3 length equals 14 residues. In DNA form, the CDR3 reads TGTGCCAGCACCTTGACCGATCTGAACACTGAAGCTTTCTTT. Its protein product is CASTLTDLNTEAFF.

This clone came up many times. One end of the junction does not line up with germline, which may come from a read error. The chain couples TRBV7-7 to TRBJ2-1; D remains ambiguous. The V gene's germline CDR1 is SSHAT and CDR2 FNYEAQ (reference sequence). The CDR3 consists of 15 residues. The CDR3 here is CASSRTVSSYNEQFF. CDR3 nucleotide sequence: TGTGCTAGCAGCAGGACCGTGAGCTCCTACAATGAGCAGTTCTTC.

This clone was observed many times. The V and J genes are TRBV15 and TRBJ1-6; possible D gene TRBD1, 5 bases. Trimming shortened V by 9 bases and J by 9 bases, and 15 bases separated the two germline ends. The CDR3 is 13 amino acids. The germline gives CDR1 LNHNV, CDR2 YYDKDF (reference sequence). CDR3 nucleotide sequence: TGTGCCACGGGGACCAGGGAAGTTTCACCCCTCCACTTT. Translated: CATGTREVSPLHF. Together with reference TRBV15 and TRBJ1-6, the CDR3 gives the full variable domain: DAMVIQNPRYQVTQFGKPVTLSCSQTLNHNVMYWYQQKSSQAPKLLFHYYDKDFNNEADTPDNFQSRRPNTSFCFLDIRSPGLGDTAMYLCATGTREVSPLHFGNGTRLTVT.

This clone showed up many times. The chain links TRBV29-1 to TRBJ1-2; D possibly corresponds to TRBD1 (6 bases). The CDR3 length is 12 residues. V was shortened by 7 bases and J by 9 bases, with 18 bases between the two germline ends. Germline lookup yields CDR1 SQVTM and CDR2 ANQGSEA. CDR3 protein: CSGTQGGPSYTF. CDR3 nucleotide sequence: TGCAGCGGGACACAGGGTGGCCCGAGCTACACCTTC. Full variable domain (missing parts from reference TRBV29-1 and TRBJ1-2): SAVISQKPSRDICQRGTSLTIQCQVDSQVTMMFWYRQQPGQSLTLIATANQGSEATYESGFVIDKFPISRPNLTFSTLTVSNMSPEDSSIYLCSGTQGGPSYTFGSGTRLTVV.

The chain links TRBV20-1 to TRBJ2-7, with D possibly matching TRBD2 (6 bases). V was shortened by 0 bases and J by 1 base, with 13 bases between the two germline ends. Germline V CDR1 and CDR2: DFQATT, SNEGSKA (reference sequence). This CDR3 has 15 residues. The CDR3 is CSARDLAGRSYEQYF. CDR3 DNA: TGCAGTGCTAGAGATCTCGCAGGGAGGTCCTACGAGCAGTACTTC.

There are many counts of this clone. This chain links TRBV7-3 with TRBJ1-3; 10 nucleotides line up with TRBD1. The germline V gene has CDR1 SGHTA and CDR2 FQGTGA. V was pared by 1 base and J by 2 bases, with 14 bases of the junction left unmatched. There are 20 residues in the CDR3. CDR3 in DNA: TGTGCCAGCAGCTTAAAGCCGCCAGACAGGGGGCTTGGGGCTGGAAACACCATATATTTT. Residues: CASSLKPPDRGLGAGNTIYF.

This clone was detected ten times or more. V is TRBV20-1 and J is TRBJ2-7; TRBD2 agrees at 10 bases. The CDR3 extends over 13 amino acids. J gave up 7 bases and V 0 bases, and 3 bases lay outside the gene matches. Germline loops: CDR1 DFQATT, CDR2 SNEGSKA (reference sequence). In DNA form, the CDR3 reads TGCAGTGCTAGAGACGCACTAGCGGGAGAGCAGTACTTC. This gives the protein CSARDALAGEQYF.

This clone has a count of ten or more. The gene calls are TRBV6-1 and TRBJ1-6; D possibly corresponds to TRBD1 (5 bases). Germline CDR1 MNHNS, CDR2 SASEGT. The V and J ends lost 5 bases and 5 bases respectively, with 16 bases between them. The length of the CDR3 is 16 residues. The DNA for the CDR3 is TGTGCCAGCAGTTTCCGGGACCCAAGGGATAATTCACCCCTCCACTTT. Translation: CASSFRDPRDNSPLHF.

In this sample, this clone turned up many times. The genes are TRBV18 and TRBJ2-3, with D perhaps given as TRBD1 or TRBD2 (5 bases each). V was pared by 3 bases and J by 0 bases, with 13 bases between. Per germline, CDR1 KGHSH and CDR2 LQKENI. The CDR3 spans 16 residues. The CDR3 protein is CASSPAGTESTDTQYF. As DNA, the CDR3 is TGTGCCAGCTCACCGGCCGGGACGGAAAGCACAGATACGCAGTATTTT.

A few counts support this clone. The CDR3 DNA reads TGTGCCAGCGGAGACGGGACTAGCGGGAGTTATCCTGACGAGCAGTACTTC. Encoded protein: CASGDGTSGSYPDEQYF. The V call is TRBV27, the J call TRBJ2-7; the match to TRBD2 covers 14 bases. This CDR3 spans 17 amino acids. Germline CDR1 and CDR2: MNHEY and SMNVEV (reference sequence). V was pared by 8 bases and J by 5 bases, with 14 bases of the junction left unmatched.

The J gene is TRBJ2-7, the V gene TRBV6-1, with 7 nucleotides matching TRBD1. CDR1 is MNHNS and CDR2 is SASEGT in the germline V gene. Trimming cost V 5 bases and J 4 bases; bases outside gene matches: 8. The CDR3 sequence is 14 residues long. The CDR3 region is CASSSRQGIYEQYV. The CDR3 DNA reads TGTGCCAGCAGTAGTAGACAGGGTATATACGAGCAGTACGTC.